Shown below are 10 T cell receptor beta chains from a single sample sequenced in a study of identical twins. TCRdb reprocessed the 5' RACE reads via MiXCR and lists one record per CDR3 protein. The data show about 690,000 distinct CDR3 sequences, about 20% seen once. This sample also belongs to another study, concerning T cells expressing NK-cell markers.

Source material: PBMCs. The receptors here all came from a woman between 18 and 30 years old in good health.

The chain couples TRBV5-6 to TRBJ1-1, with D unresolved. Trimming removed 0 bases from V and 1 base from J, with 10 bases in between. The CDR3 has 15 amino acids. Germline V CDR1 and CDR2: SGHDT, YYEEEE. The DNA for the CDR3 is TGTGCCAGCAGCTTGGTGGGCAGGAAGAACACTGAAGCTTTCTTT. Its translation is CASSLVGRKNTEAFF.

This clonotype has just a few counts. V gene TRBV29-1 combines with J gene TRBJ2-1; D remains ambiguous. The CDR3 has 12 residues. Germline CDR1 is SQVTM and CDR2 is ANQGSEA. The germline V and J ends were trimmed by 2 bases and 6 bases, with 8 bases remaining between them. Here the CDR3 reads CSVEYDPNEQFF. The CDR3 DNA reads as TGCAGCGTTGAATATGATCCCAATGAGCAGTTCTTC.

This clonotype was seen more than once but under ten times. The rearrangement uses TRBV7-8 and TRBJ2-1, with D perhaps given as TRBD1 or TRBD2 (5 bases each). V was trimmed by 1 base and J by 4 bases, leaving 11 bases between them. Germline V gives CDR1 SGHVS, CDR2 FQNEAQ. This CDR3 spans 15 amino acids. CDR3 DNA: TGTGCCAGCAGCTTAGTGGACGGGGCGTACAATGAGCAGTTCTTC. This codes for CASSLVDGAYNEQFF.

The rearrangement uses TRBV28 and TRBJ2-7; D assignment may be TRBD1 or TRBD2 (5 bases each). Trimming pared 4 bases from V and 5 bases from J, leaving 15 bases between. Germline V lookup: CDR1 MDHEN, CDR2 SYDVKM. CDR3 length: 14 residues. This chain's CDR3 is CASSSGGALNEQYF. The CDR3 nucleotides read TGTGCCAGCAGTTCTGGGGGTGCGTTGAACGAGCAGTACTTC.

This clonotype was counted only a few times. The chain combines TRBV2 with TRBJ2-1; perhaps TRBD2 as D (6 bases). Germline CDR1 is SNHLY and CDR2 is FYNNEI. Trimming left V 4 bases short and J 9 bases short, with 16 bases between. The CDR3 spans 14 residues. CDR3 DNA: TGTGCCAGCAGTGGGGCGAGCGGGTTTGGTGAGCAGTTCTTC. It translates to CASSGASGFGEQFF.

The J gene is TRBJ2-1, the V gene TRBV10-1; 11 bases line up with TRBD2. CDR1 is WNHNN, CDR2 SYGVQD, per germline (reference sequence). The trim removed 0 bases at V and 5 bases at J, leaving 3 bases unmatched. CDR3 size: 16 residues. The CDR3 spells CASSESLAGDHNEQFF. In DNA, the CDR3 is TGCGCCAGCAGTGAGTCACTAGCGGGGGACCACAATGAGCAGTTCTTC.

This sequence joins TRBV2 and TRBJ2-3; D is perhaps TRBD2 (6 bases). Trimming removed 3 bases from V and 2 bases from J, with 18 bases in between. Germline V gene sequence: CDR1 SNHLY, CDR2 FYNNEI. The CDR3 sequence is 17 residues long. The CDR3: CASSDSGREVFTDTQYF. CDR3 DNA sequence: TGTGCCAGCAGTGATTCTGGCAGGGAGGTTTTCACAGATACGCAGTATTTT.

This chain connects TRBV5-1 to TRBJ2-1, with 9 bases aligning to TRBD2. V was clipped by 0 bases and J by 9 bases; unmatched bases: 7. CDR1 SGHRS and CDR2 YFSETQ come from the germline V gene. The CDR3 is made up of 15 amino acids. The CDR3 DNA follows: TGCGCCAGCAGCTTGGTCGGTAGCGGGAGTCGTGAGCAGTTCTTC. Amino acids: CASSLVGSGSREQFF.

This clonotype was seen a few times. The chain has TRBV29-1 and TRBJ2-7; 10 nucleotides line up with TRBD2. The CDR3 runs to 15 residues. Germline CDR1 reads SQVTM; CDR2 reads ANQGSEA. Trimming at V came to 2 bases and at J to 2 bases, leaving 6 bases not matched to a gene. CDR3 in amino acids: CSVELVSGGPYEQYF. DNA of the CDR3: TGCAGCGTTGAACTAGTTAGCGGGGGGCCCTACGAGCAGTACTTC.

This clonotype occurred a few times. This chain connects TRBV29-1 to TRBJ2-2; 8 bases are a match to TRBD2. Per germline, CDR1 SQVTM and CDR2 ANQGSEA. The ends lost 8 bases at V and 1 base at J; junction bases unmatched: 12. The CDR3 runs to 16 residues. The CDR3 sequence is CSFLLGGVLNTGELFF. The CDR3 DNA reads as TGCAGCTTTCTCCTCGGGGGGGTTCTGAACACCGGGGAGCTGTTTTTT.